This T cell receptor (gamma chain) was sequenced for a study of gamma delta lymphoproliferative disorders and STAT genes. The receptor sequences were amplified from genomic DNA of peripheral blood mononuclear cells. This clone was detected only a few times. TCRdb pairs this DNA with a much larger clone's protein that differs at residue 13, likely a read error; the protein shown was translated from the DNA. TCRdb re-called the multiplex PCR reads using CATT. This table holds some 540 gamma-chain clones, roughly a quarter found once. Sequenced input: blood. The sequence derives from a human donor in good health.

In DNA, the CDR3 is TGTGCTGCGTGGGATTATGACGGAATTTATTATAAGAACCTCTTT. As protein: CAAWDYDGIYYKNLF. No J gene was assigned, while the V gene was called as TRGV10. TRGV10 is assigned to the ORF class and has an uncertain function. The CDR3 spans 15 residues.